One sample yielded the 21 T cell receptor beta chains listed below, sequenced in a study of Graves' ophthalmopathy and Graves' hyperthyroidism. Transcripts of RNA were the source for amplifying TCR beta CDR3 regions. Following a first-round RT-PCR that used HTBI primers, a second-round multiplex PCR was carried out. TCRdb used MiXCR to reprocess the multiplex PCR reads, holding one entry per CDR3 protein. Here the sample spans under 350,000 distinct CDR3 sequences, roughly a sixth being singletons. The source material was peripheral blood. These receptors were taken from an adult man with Graves' ophthalmopathy.

This clonotype was seen ten or more times. The chain combines TRBV7-9 with TRBJ1-1; TRBD1 is a possible D gene (5 bases). This CDR3 has 14 residues. Germline V gene data show CDR1 as SEHNR and CDR2 as FQNEAQ (reference sequence). Trimming removed 5 bases at V and 1 base at J, with 11 bases between. The CDR3 region has the DNA TGTGCCAGCAGCCCCCGGGACGGGAACACTGAAGCTTTCTTT. Encoded protein: CASSPRDGNTEAFF.

This clonotype was recorded at least ten times. V usage is TRBV7-6 and J usage is TRBJ1-1, with 7 bases aligning to TRBD1. The CDR3 is 14 amino acids. Trimming cost V 2 bases and J 8 bases; bases outside gene matches: 8. Germline lookup yields CDR1 SGHVS and CDR2 FNYEAQ. The CDR3 DNA follows: TGTGCCAGCAGCTTATGGACAGGCGATGGCGAAGCTTTCTTT. It specifies CASSLWTGDGEAFF.

This clonotype was seen at least ten times. This chain's CDR3 is CASQLGDRGYKPQHF. The CDR3 DNA sequence: TGTGCCAGCCAGTTAGGGGACAGGGGATATAAGCCCCAGCATTTT. V and J are TRBV6-5 and TRBJ1-5; 10 nucleotides agree with TRBD1. Germline V CDR1 and CDR2: MNHEY, SVGAGI. There are 15 residues in the CDR3. V gave up 8 bases and J gave up 8 bases; unmatched junction bases: 12.

This clonotype has a count of ten or more. This chain joins TRBV3-1 and TRBJ1-1; D is unresolved. V was cut by 4 bases and J by 6 bases, with 15 bases left in between. The CDR3 loop spans 14 amino acids. CDR1 is LGHDT, CDR2 YNNKEL, per germline (reference sequence). The CDR3 coding sequence is TGTGCCAGCAGCCCCGAAGTGGTTGGCGCTGAAGCTTTCTTT. Translation: CASSPEVVGAEAFF.

This clonotype was seen ten or more times. Here the CDR3 reads CSVGAEANTGELFF. CDR3 coding DNA: TGCAGCGTAGGAGCGGAGGCGAACACCGGGGAGCTGTTTTTT. This rearrangement joins TRBV29-1 to TRBJ2-2, with D tentatively TRBD2 (5 bases). The germline CDR1 and CDR2 sequences are SQVTM and ANQGSEA. There are 14 residues in the CDR3. The ends were cut back, 6 bases at V and 0 bases at J, with 11 bases in the middle.

Many counts were recorded for this clonotype. The V call is TRBV25-1, the J call TRBJ1-6, with 10 bases fitting TRBD1. This CDR3 is 15 amino acids long. J was trimmed by 10 bases and V by 4 bases; bases with no gene match: 7. Germline CDR1 and CDR2: MGHDK and SYGVNS. The CDR3 DNA reads TGTGCCAGCAGTGGACCCGGGACAGGGGAGTCACCCCTCCACTTT. It encodes CASSGPGTGESPLHF.

This clonotype has at least ten counts. This chain connects TRBV7-9 to TRBJ1-3; 7 bases map to TRBD1. The CDR3 length is 16 residues. Germline values: CDR1 SEHNR, CDR2 FQNEAQ (reference sequence). With V trimmed by 5 bases and J by 0 bases, 7 bases remained unmatched. CDR3 bases: TGTGCCAGCAGCCCTCGACAGGGAGGCTCTGGAAACACCATATATTTT. It encodes CASSPRQGGSGNTIYF.

The sample holds many counts of this clonotype. This chain joins TRBV5-8 and TRBJ2-5; D is perhaps TRBD1 or TRBD2 (7 bases each). Trimming cost V 0 bases and J 5 bases, with 14 bases left between them. Germline V gene sequence: CDR1 SGHTS, CDR2 YDEGEE. CDR3 length equals 15 residues. The CDR3 is CASSLASGGVETQYF. In nucleotides, the CDR3 is TGTGCCAGCAGCTTGGCTTCAGGGGGGGTGGAGACCCAGTACTTC.

This clonotype appeared many times. As DNA, the CDR3 is TGTGCCAGCAGCTCCCAGGGACAGGGTTCCTACGAGCAGTACTTC. Translated: CASSSQGQGSYEQYF. This chain connects TRBV7-8 to TRBJ2-7; 9 positions agree with TRBD1. The CDR3 is 15 residues long. Germline-derived CDR1 and CDR2 are SGHVS and FQNEAQ. After removal of 4 bases from V and 1 base from J, the junction contained 5 bases not matched to a gene.

Many counts were recorded for this clonotype. The rearrangement joins TRBV11-2 to TRBJ2-7, with D possibly being TRBD1 (6 bases). This CDR3 is built from 13 residues. The germline V and J ends were trimmed by 2 bases and 7 bases, with 12 bases remaining between them. Germline CDR1 and CDR2: SGHAT and FQNNGV. CDR3 sequence reads: CASSLKDSIEQYF. For the CDR3, the DNA is TGTGCCAGCAGCTTAAAGGACAGCATTGAGCAGTACTTC.

V is TRBV3-1 and J is TRBJ2-5; perhaps TRBD2 as D (6 bases). V gave up 4 bases and J gave up 1 base, with 25 bases separating them. The germline V gene encodes CDR1 LGHDT and CDR2 YNNKEL (reference sequence). This CDR3 contains 19 residues. This CDR3 is CASSPREVARGYFQETQYF. CDR3 bases: TGTGCCAGCAGCCCAAGGGAAGTGGCGCGGGGCTACTTCCAAGAGACCCAGTACTTC.

This clonotype has at least ten counts. The V and J genes are TRBV6-2 or TRBV6-3 and TRBJ2-4; a possible D gene is TRBD1 (6 bases). CDR3 size: 13 residues. The V end was cut by 6 bases, the J end by 14 bases, with 20 bases between. Germline V gene lookup returns CDR1 MNHEY and CDR2 SVGEGT. The CDR3 region is CASSPGQFPSKYF. Written as DNA, the CDR3 is TGTGCCAGCAGCCCCGGACAGTTCCCATCCAAGTACTTC.

The chain is built from TRBV6-5 and TRBJ1-1; 8 positions match TRBD1. Germline V gene lookup returns CDR1 MNHEY and CDR2 SVGAGI. This CDR3 region has 15 residues. With 6 bases clipped from V and 1 base from J, the junction kept 7 bases outside the gene matches. The CDR3 DNA reads TGTGCCAGCAGCTATTTCCAGGGGGCGAACACTGAAGCTTTCTTT. Protein: CASSYFQGANTEAFF.

This clonotype has at least ten counts. The J gene is TRBJ1-2, the V gene TRBV19, with TRBD1 matching 8 bases. CDR1 LNHDA and CDR2 SQIVND come from the germline V gene (reference sequence). Trimming removed 4 bases from V and 5 bases from J; junction bases left unmatched: 6. The CDR3 has 14 residues. CDR3 sequence: CASSRETGEYGYTF. The CDR3 DNA reads as TGTGCCAGTAGTAGAGAGACAGGGGAGTATGGCTACACCTTC.

In its sample, this clonotype was seen many times. This chain connects TRBV7-3 to TRBJ1-6; TRBD1 aligns across 7 bases. Trimming cost V 0 bases and J 9 bases; bases outside gene matches: 5. This CDR3 region has 15 residues. CDR1 and CDR2 from the germline V gene are SGHTA and FQGTGA. The CDR3, as DNA: TGTGCCAGCAGCTTAACTTGGGACAGAAGTTCACCCCTCCACTTT. This gives the protein CASSLTWDRSSPLHF.

As regards this clonotype: It may be a read error: a sequence one base away is much more abundant. The rearrangement links TRBV19 to TRBJ1-5; perhaps TRBD1 as D (5 bases). This CDR3 comprises 15 residues. V lost 4 bases and J 3 bases, leaving 13 bases between the germline ends. Germline assignment: CDR1 LNHDA and CDR2 SQIVND (reference sequence). CDR3 nucleotide sequence: TGTGCCAGTAGTACATCCAGGGCTTTCAATCAGCCCCAGCATTTT. It translates to CASSTSRAFNQPQHF.

The chain joins TRBV28 to TRBJ2-7; D remains unclear. The germline V gene encodes CDR1 MDHEN and CDR2 SYDVKM. V dropped 3 bases and J dropped 5 bases, with 11 bases sitting between them. The CDR3 has 13 residues. The CDR3 is CASSFGRLNEQYF. CDR3 sequence (DNA): TGTGCCAGCAGTTTTGGGCGGCTTAACGAGCAGTACTTC.

This clonotype came up many times. The chain combines TRBV2 with TRBJ1-3, with D maybe TRBD1 (5 bases). Trimming stripped 5 bases from V and 1 base from J, with 9 bases between. The CDR3 covers 14 residues. Germline CDR1 is SNHLY and CDR2 is FYNNEI. Here the CDR3 DNA reads TGTGCCAGCAGTCCCGAGGGGTCTGGAAACACCATATATTTT. This codes for CASSPEGSGNTIYF.

There are a few counts of this clonotype. DNA of the CDR3: TGTGCCAGCAGCTCCCCGGGACAAAGAACCGGGGAGCTGTTTTTT. It codes for CASSSPGQRTGELFF. This sequence joins TRBV7-2 and TRBJ2-2; perhaps TRBD1 as D (6 bases). Per the germline V gene, CDR1 is SGHTA and CDR2 is FQGNSA. The V gene lost 4 bases and the J gene lost 5 bases, with 14 bases spanning the gap. The CDR3 sequence is 15 residues long.

This clonotype was seen ten or more times. The CDR3 sequence: CSQNRAGTGFRAFF. The CDR3 DNA sequence: TGCAGCCAGAATCGAGCCGGGACAGGGTTTCGAGCTTTCTTT. The rearrangement joins TRBV20-1 to TRBJ1-1, with 9 bases fitting TRBD1. Per the germline V gene, CDR1 is DFQATT and CDR2 is SNEGSKA (reference sequence). The CDR3 runs 14 residues.

This clonotype came up many times. The V call is TRBV6-5, the J call TRBJ2-7; D possibly corresponds to TRBD1 (6 bases). With 4 bases removed from V and 6 bases from J, the gap between germline ends came to 16 bases. CDR3 size: 14 residues. CDR1 and CDR2 from the germline V gene are MNHEY and SVGAGI. The CDR3 bases are TGTGCCAGCAGTTCCGGGACACTACTAAGCGAGCAGTACTTC. Residues: CASSSGTLLSEQYF.